This T cell receptor (beta chain) was sequenced for a study of T cells expressing NK-cell markers. Making the TCR beta cDNA relied on 5'RACE template switching with UMIs. TCRdb reprocessed the 5' RACE reads and keeps a single row for each CDR3 protein, giving no DNA. This sample contains about 430,000 distinct CDR3 sequences. CDR1 is MDHEN and CDR2 is SYDVKM in the germline V gene. The CDR3 extends over 13 amino acids. The chain recombines TRBV28 with TRBJ1-5. Material for sequencing was blood T cells: a sorted CD56 or NKG2C T cell subset, CD4+ or CD8+ T cells, or bulk PBMC T cells (not recorded which). The TCR comes from a woman between 45 and 60 years old in good health. This CDR3 reads CASRDTREQPQHF.